This T cell receptor beta chain emerged from a study of T cells in Graves' hyperthyroidism and ophthalmopathy. There are 15 residues in the CDR3. V shed 5 bases, J shed 7 bases, and the junction held 8 bases outside the gene matches. Germline CDR1 is MDHEN and CDR2 is SYDVKM. This clonotype turned up a few times. Researchers amplified the TCR beta CDR3 regions from RNA transcripts. First-round RT-PCR targeting the TCR CDR3 was performed with the HTBI primer set. Using its own MiXCR run on the multiplex PCR reads, TCRdb lists one record per CDR3 protein. Among about 420,000 distinct CDR3 sequences listed, 15% to 18% were seen once. Each 10 ml fresh peripheral blood draw supplied the PBMCs.

This sequence originates from a woman aged 18-30 years with Graves' hyperthyroidism. J is TRBJ1-5 and V is TRBV28; 10 bases match TRBD1. What was sequenced was blood. The CDR3: CASSIRGTGVQPQHF. The CDR3 nucleotides read TGTGCCAGCAGTATCCGGGGGACAGGGGTCCAGCCCCAGCATTTT.